This T cell receptor (beta chain) was sequenced during a study of shared clonotypes between healthy human individuals. Whole-study findings and limits: Few donors limited the genetic and exposure-history diversity represented. As a rule, naive subsets had a larger estimated richness than memory subsets.

In the CD4+ fraction, cells were divided into CD45RA+ naive and CD45RA-negative memory subsets. A word on this clone: The antigen is undetermined. Other DNA sequences in this specimen translate into the identical CDR3.

Researchers ran the assay at a deep level. Generated by immunoSEQ multiplex PCR, the TCRdb table keeps only in-frame clones and is missing some. The sample includes fewer than 3 million clones, 85% to 95% of them seen just once. The source material was naive CD4+ T cells from PBMCs. Subset here: CD45RA+ positively selected. The origin of this receptor is a man aged 18-30 years in good health. Some clones in this sample may be carry-over from other donors' samples.

CDR3 DNA sequence: TGTGCCAGCAGCTCAGGGATCAATCAGCCCCAGCATTTT. Amino acid sequence: CASSSGINQPQHF. The chain recombines TRBV5-6 with TRBJ1-5; tentative D call: TRBD1 (5 bases). This CDR3 is 13 amino acids long. Germline CDR1 reads SGHDT; CDR2 reads YYEEEE. V lost 3 bases and J 3 bases, leaving 7 bases between the germline ends.